This TCR beta chain derives from a study of blood T cell repertoires in COVID-19. At the level of the study: Samples came from the United States, Italy and Spain, spanning acute and convalescent COVID-19. PBMCs, B-cell-depleted T cells, or T cells were the source of the cDNA or gDNA that made up the material.

Profiling relied on immunoSEQ multiplex PCR, and the TCRdb table lists in-frame clones only, not all of them. The sample shows fewer than 250,000 clones, about four fifths of them seen only once. Deletions cut 0 bases from V and 0 bases from J, with 10 bases between. Germline assignment: CDR1 KGHSH and CDR2 LQKENI. The CDR3 loop spans 16 amino acids. This chain links TRBV18 with TRBJ2-3; D might be TRBD2 (5 bases). This clonotype was obtained from a woman aged 40 to 50 with active or convalescent COVID-19. Sequencing was carried out using peripheral blood. CDR3 sequence: CASSPPNSVSTDTQYF. In nucleotides, the CDR3 is TGTGCCAGCTCACCACCGAATAGCGTGAGCACAGATACGCAGTATTTT.